Sequencing of this T cell receptor (beta chain) was carried out in a study of cytomegalovirus exposure and HLA in healthy donors. The PCR employed 60 Vbeta primers together with 13 Jbeta primers. Measured with immunoSEQ multiplex PCR; TCRdb has only the in-frame clones, and not every one. Here the sample spans 100,000 to 150,000 clones, around 84% being singletons. The germline V gene has CDR1 SGHVS and CDR2 FQNEAQ. The length of the CDR3 is 17 residues. V trimming: 4 bases; J trimming: 5 bases; junction bases outside the gene matches: 9. In regard to this clone: Its antigen is currently unknown.

The study, taken as a whole, reports: Per a later analysis, HLA-associated TCR beta chains showed more clonal expansion than other, equally common TCR beta chains. Analysis performed later found over 15,000 TCR beta sequences associated with HLA alleles at 0.05 false discovery rate. Across donors, most TCRs were seen rarely, yet some public ones were widespread.

Sample: PBMCs. This receptor was identified in a woman aged 40 to 49 in good health and CMV-seronegative. The chain carries TRBV7-8 and TRBJ2-1; 12 bases match TRBD2. The CDR3 bases are TGTGCCAGCAGCTCTACGGGGGGACTAGCGGGCCACAATGAGCAGTTCTTC. As protein: CASSSTGGLAGHNEQFF.